The present TCR beta chain was sequenced within a study of response to subunit inactivated influenza vaccine. One entry per CDR3 protein, called by TCRdb with MiXCR from the RT-PCR reads. The data contain about half a million distinct CDR3 sequences, 7.6% of them seen just once; the ten biggest clones take up over 10%. This clonotype was detected a few times. Its target is unknown. Study-level results: Few new T cells, the authors suggested, are recruited by each seasonal influenza vaccination.

This specimen was PBMCs from blood, taken roughly 24 months after vaccination. This clonotype was obtained from a man aged 50-75 years who received an inactivated influenza vaccine.

The CDR3 reads CASSVLAGGPYEQYF. In DNA form, the CDR3 reads TGTGCCAGCAGCGTACTAGCGGGAGGGCCCTACGAGCAGTACTTC. V and J are TRBV7-2 and TRBJ2-7; 13 nucleotides line up with TRBD2. The CDR3 is made up of 15 amino acids. Germline-derived CDR1 and CDR2 are SGHTA and FQGNSA. The J segment lost 2 bases and the V segment lost 5 bases, leaving 3 bases of the junction unmatched.